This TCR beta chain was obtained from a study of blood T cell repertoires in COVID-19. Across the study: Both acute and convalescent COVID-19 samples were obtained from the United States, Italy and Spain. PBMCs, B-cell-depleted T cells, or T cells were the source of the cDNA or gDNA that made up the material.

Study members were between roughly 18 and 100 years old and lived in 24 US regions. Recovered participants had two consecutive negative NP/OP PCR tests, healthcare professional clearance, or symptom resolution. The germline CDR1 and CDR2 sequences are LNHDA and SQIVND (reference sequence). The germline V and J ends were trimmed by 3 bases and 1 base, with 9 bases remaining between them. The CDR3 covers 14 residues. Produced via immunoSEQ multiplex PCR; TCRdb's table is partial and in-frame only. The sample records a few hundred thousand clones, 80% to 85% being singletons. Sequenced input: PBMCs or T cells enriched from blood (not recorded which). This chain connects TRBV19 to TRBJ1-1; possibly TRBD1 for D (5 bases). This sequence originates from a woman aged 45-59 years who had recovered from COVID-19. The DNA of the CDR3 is TGTGCCAGTAGTATCGGGAGGGGGAACACTGAAGCTTTCTTT. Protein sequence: CASSIGRGNTEAFF.